This section outlines one T cell receptor (beta chain) sequence together with its context. The antigen remains unidentified. Around 91,000 TCR templates underwent assay in every sample. Data came from immunoSEQ multiplex PCR; TCRdb stores just in-frame clones and leaves some out. The repertoire includes about 110,000 clones, about nine tenths of them detected once, and approximately 1.2% sits in the top ten. The CDR3 has 14 amino acids. V was cut by 5 bases and J by 7 bases, with 17 bases left in between. The germline gives CDR1 MGHRA, CDR2 YSYEKL. The sample is drawn from a study of siplizumab effects on memory and regulatory T cells. Whole-study findings and limits: Proliferating Tregs in siplizumab cultures were never verified as suppressive. Alloreactive sequences tracing back to unstimulated CD4+ memory cells were significantly reduced by siplizumab. Mapping to unstimulated subsets was achieved for only a minor fraction of alloreactive clones.

Specimen: CD4+ T cells sorted from blood. The clonotype was recovered from a human donor in good health. This sequence joins TRBV4-1 and TRBJ1-1; D is perhaps TRBD1 (5 bases). This CDR3 reads CASSKRQGDVEAFF. The CDR3 DNA reads as TGCGCCAGCAGCAAGCGCCAGGGAGATGTTGAAGCTTTCTTT.